Reported below is one T cell receptor beta chain. TCRdb's copy holds only in-frame clones and misses some; the assay was immunoSEQ multiplex PCR. This table has about 250,000 clones, approximately 83% appearing once. These data belong to a study of blood T cell repertoires in COVID-19. The overall study: The United States, Italy and Spain were the sources of the acute and convalescent COVID-19 samples. From T cells, B-cell-depleted T cells, or PBMCs came the material, which was cDNA or gDNA.

CDR3 size: 12 residues. CDR1 and CDR2 from the germline V gene are KGHSH and LQKENI. The V end lost 3 bases, the J end lost 8 bases, and 8 bases lay between the germline ends. The TCR was taken from a person aged 70 to 79 with COVID-19, enrolled during active disease. The sample taken for sequencing was peripheral blood. V is TRBV18 and J is TRBJ2-1; D call uncertain. The chain's CDR3 is CASSPPSDEQFF. The CDR3 DNA follows: TGTGCCAGCTCACCCCCTTCCGATGAGCAGTTCTTC.